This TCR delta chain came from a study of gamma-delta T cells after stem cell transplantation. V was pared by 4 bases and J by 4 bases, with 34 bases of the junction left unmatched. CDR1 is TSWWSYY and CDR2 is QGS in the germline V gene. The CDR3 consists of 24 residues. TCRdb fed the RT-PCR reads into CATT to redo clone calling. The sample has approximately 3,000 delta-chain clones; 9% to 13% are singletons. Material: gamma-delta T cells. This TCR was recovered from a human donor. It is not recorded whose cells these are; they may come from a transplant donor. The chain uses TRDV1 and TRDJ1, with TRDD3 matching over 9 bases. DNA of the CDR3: TGTGCTCTTGGGGCCACCCCTCCACACGTCCCATCTGTACTGGGGGAACCGTTTATCGATAAACTCATCTTT. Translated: CALGATPPHVPSVLGEPFIDKLIF.